Listed here is a single T cell receptor beta chain. As handled by the study authors: It was from reference gene primer amplification that nucleated cell counts were estimated. Clones were sequenced by immunoSEQ multiplex PCR, and TCRdb holds only the in-frame ones, with some missing. V, J and clone size are taken as reported in that table, and D and trimming were inferred from the DNA itself. The table has almost 100,000 clones, approximately 89% seen once; the top ten hold 10% to 13%. The record originates from a study of blood T cell repertoires in COVID-19. Study summary: From the United States, Italy and Spain came samples of acute and convalescent COVID-19. PBMCs, B-cell-depleted T cells, or T cells provided the cDNA or gDNA that made up the material.

The CDR3 is 18 amino acids. V shed 4 bases, J shed 4 bases, and the junction held 9 bases outside the gene matches. Germline V gene sequence: CDR1 SGHKS, CDR2 YYEKEE (reference sequence). Sample: peripheral blood. This chain joins TRBV5-5 and TRBJ2-1; 15 positions agree with TRBD2. This receptor was identified in a man between 50 and 59 years old with acute or convalescent COVID-19. CDR3 DNA: TGTGCCAGCAGCCTTGTGGGACTAGCGGGAGGATCGTACAATGAGCAGTTCTTC. Its translation is CASSLVGLAGGSYNEQFF.